Listed below are T cell receptor beta chains from one sample, sequenced in a study of human T cells and chemical hapten exposure. MiXCR, run by TCRdb on the RACE reads, gives a single entry per CDR3 protein. The sample holds tens of thousands of distinct CDR3 sequences, around 10% seen once. The sample in question was whole blood, obtained in connection with sensitization to the hapten diphenylcyclopropenone (DPC). These receptors were taken from a woman between 45 and 60 years old with alopecia areata. Some clones in this sample may be carry-over from other donors' samples. CDR3s include the opening cysteine and the closing phenylalanine or tryptophan. A D gene is named only where the DNA matches it firmly. Clone size is not always given. Where it is, it says once, few, many or a class for expanded clones.

size	V	D	J	CDR3
many	TRBV7-3	TRBD2	TRBJ2-1	CASSFLAGEMHEQFF
many	TRBV18	-	TRBJ1-1	CASSKTGSTEAFF
-	TRBV9	-	TRBJ1-1	CASSASPRAVAVNTEAFF
-	TRBV6-2/TRBV6-3	-	TRBJ2-5	CASSYWLAETQYF
-	TRBV6-6	TRBD2	TRBJ2-3	CASSYSTSGRTDTQYF
many	TRBV3-1	-	TRBJ2-3	CASSQGADTQYF
-	TRBV6-2/TRBV6-3	TRBD2	TRBJ2-7	CASSYTTSGSYEQYF
few	TRBV7-6	-	TRBJ2-7	CASSLPSTGPETVEQYF
few	TRBV29-1	TRBD2	TRBJ2-4	CSVEGLAGKNIQYF
many	TRBV5-1	-	TRBJ2-7	CASSSTPNVYEQYF
many	TRBV28	-	TRBJ1-2	CASSSRQTNYGYTF
-	TRBV7-2	-	TRBJ1-3	CASSLSRVGNTIYF
-	TRBV5-1	-	TRBJ2-6	CASSLGLSQLTFSGANVLTF
-	TRBV28	TRBD1	TRBJ1-5	CASGTVSNQPQHF
many	TRBV6-5	-	TRBJ2-7	CASTPGVGREQYF
few	TRBV7-2	-	TRBJ2-6	CASSLTGPPNVLTF
-	TRBV7-9	TRBD1	TRBJ1-4	CASRRQGATNEKLFF
-	TRBV20-1	-	TRBJ2-5	CSETGPSQETQYF
many	TRBV30	-	TRBJ1-5	CAWSPKGGGNQPQHF
many	TRBV5-4	-	TRBJ2-1	CASSSRESNEQFF
-	TRBV12-3/TRBV12-4	TRBD2	TRBJ2-1	CASSLRAGLNNEQFF
few	TRBV19	TRBD1	TRBJ1-2	CASSIGQGATTF
few	TRBV6-6	-	TRBJ2-2	CASTLEPPPLRELFF
few	TRBV4-2	-	TRBJ2-3	CASSQEGSSTDTQYF
-	TRBV9	-	TRBJ1-2	CASSALAGVDYGYTF
-	TRBV29-1	-	TRBJ1-2	CSVLAPSYGYTF
-	TRBV29-1	-	TRBJ2-2	CSVGGYNTGELFF
many	TRBV29-1	TRBD1	TRBJ1-4	CSVEESRGPATNEKLFF
few	TRBV28	-	TRBJ2-7	CASSKRVSYYEQYF
few	TRBV19	-	TRBJ2-2	CASSIFKNTGELFF
few	TRBV5-1	TRBD2	TRBJ2-1	CASTRVASGYNEQFF
-	TRBV7-2	-	TRBJ2-3	CASSMDRNTDTQYF
few	TRBV5-1	-	TRBJ1-1	CASSFGGGGTEAFF
-	TRBV4-2	-	TRBJ2-3	CASSQERVDTQYF
few	TRBV6-1	-	TRBJ1-2	CAVGLGSAYGYTF
few	TRBV6-4	-	TRBJ1-1	CAITSGPNTEAFF
-	TRBV18	-	TRBJ2-4	CASSPQEGNIQYF
many	TRBV6-6	-	TRBJ1-1	CASRDGAKNTEAFF
many	TRBV28	-	TRBJ2-7	CASTPAGSLGDEQYF
few	TRBV6-6	-	TRBJ2-1	CASSYSNQYNEQFF
few	TRBV20-1	-	TRBJ2-1	CSAALHRNEQFF
-	TRBV19	-	TRBJ1-2	CASSRQPNYGYTF
few	TRBV7-3	-	TRBJ2-6	CASSPILSGANVLTF
many	TRBV28	TRBD2	TRBJ2-1	CATLAGVSSSYNEQFF
-	TRBV11-2	TRBD1	TRBJ1-2	CASSPTGGDYGYTF
-	TRBV28	-	TRBJ2-7	CASRRAGLAYEQYF
-	TRBV7-2	-	TRBJ2-1	CASSRGPQEQFF
few	TRBV3-1	TRBD1	TRBJ1-2	CASSQTGRVDGYTF
-	TRBV7-3	TRBD2	TRBJ2-1	CASSFLADNEQFF
few	TRBV11-2	-	TRBJ2-3	CASSTTPIDTQYF
-	TRBV6-2/TRBV6-3	-	TRBJ2-1	CASSTGLHNEQFF
once	TRBV10-2	TRBD2	TRBJ2-5	CASSESLAGGEETQYF
few	TRBV7-8	-	TRBJ1-1	CASRMNTEAFF
many	TRBV2	TRBD2	TRBJ2-1	CASSEALYSLAGSNEQFF
few	TRBV12-3/TRBV12-4	-	TRBJ1-2	CASSLPPAYGERGYTF
few	TRBV29-1	TRBD1	TRBJ1-1	CSTTGTENTEAFF
-	TRBV5-6	TRBD1	TRBJ2-5	CASSPAATGSRQTQYF
few	TRBV7-6	TRBD2	TRBJ2-3	CASRAGGPPDTQYF